This TCR beta chain originates from a study of blood T cells in healthy people across ages. V dropped 4 bases and J dropped 0; count of bases not matched to a gene: 8. Germline V lookup: CDR1 SGHAT, CDR2 FQNNGV. This CDR3 spans 18 amino acids. It was with a sample-barcoded 5' primer and a J-beta primer mix that a second PCR of about 6 to 12 cycles was run. A single record per CDR3 protein comes from TCRdb applying MiXCR to the 5' RACE reads. The sample contains more than 900,000 distinct CDR3 sequences, approximately 26% of which appear only once. This sample was also put to use in a study of T cells of mothers and their children.

The chain has TRBV11-2 and TRBJ2-1; 11 bases are shared with TRBD1. This clonotype was obtained from a girl aged 2-15 years in good health. Sequenced sample: blood. Here the CDR3 reads CASSSGQGALSSYNEQFF. The CDR3 DNA is TGTGCCAGCAGCTCCGGACAGGGGGCTCTAAGCTCCTACAATGAGCAGTTCTTC.